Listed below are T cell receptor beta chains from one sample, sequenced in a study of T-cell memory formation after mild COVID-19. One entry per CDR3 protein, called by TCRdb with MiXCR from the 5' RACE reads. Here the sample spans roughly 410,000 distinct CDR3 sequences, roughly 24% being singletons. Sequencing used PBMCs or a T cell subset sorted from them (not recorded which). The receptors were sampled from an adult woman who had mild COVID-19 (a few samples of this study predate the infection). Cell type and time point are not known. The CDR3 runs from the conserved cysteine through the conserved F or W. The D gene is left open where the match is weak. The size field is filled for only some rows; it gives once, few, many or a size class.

cdr3_aa: CASSYSKAPAGGELFF
cdr3_nt: TGTGCCAGCAGTTACTCCAAAGCCCCGGCCGGCGGGGAGCTGTTTTTT
v_call: TRBV6-2/TRBV6-3
j_call: TRBJ2-2
clone_size: many
d_call: .

cdr3_aa: CASSLEAGARGNTEAFF
cdr3_nt: TGCGCCAGCAGCTTGGAGGCGGGGGCGCGAGGGAACACTGAAGCTTTCTTT
v_call: TRBV5-1
j_call: TRBJ1-1
clone_size: few
d_call: .

cdr3_aa: CASSLRGRWTGQETQYF
cdr3_nt: TGTGCCAGCAGCTTAAGGGGAAGATGGACAGGGCAAGAGACCCAGTACTTC
v_call: TRBV7-8
j_call: TRBJ2-5
clone_size: few
d_call: TRBD1

cdr3_aa: CASSLGTGHDTQYF
cdr3_nt: TGTGCCAGCAGCTTAGGGACAGGGCACGATACGCAGTATTTT
v_call: TRBV11-2
j_call: TRBJ2-3
clone_size: .
d_call: TRBD1

cdr3_aa: CASSLQAGTGRQPQHF
cdr3_nt: TGTGCCAGCAGTTTGCAGGCCGGGACAGGGAGGCAGCCCCAGCATTTT
v_call: TRBV27
j_call: TRBJ1-5
clone_size: .
d_call: TRBD1

cdr3_aa: CASSPHSTDWAKNIQYF
cdr3_nt: TGTGCCAGCAGCCCTCATAGCACGGACTGGGCTAAAAACATTCAGTACTTC
v_call: TRBV7-2
j_call: TRBJ2-4
clone_size: .
d_call: .

cdr3_aa: CASQIYREMEDEQFF
cdr3_nt: TGTGCCAGTCAGATTTACAGGGAAATGGAGGATGAGCAGTTCTTC
v_call: TRBV7-9
j_call: TRBJ2-1
clone_size: .
d_call: .

cdr3_aa: CASSLSGQRVEKLFF
cdr3_nt: TGTGCCAGCAGCCTATCGGGACAGCGGGTAGAAAAACTGTTTTTT
v_call: TRBV11-3
j_call: TRBJ1-4
clone_size: .
d_call: TRBD1

cdr3_aa: CASSSGTGGSPLHF
cdr3_nt: TGTGCCAGCAGCTCCGGGACAGGGGGATCACCCCTCCACTTT
v_call: TRBV7-2
j_call: TRBJ1-6
clone_size: many
d_call: TRBD1

cdr3_aa: CASSGQGGPYEQYF
cdr3_nt: TGTGCCAGCAGTGGCCAGGGTGGACCCTACGAGCAGTACTTC
v_call: TRBV2
j_call: TRBJ2-7
clone_size: .
d_call: .

cdr3_aa: CATSDLRTGLGNEQFF
cdr3_nt: TGTGCCACCAGTGACCTCCGGACAGGGTTGGGCAATGAGCAGTTCTTC
v_call: TRBV24-1
j_call: TRBJ2-1
clone_size: .
d_call: TRBD1

cdr3_aa: CASSLGPRSTKNTGELFF
cdr3_nt: TGTGCCAGCAGCTTAGGTCCCCGAAGTACCAAGAACACCGGGGAGCTGTTTTTT
v_call: TRBV7-9
j_call: TRBJ2-2
clone_size: few
d_call: .

cdr3_aa: CASSLEEGRDQPQHF
cdr3_nt: TGCGCCAGCAGCTTGGAAGAGGGGAGGGATCAGCCCCAGCATTTT
v_call: TRBV5-1
j_call: TRBJ1-5
clone_size: few
d_call: .

cdr3_aa: CASSIQGGAGELFF
cdr3_nt: TGTGCCAGTAGTATCCAGGGAGGGGCCGGGGAGCTGTTTTTT
v_call: TRBV19
j_call: TRBJ2-2
clone_size: .
d_call: TRBD2

cdr3_aa: CASSLRTVGYEQYF
cdr3_nt: TGTGCCAGCAGCTTGAGGACAGTGGGCTACGAGCAGTACTTC
v_call: TRBV5-5
j_call: TRBJ2-7
clone_size: .
d_call: .

cdr3_aa: CASSFSPGTGLYQPQHF
cdr3_nt: TGTGCCAGCAGTTTCTCTCCCGGGACAGGGTTGTATCAGCCCCAGCATTTT
v_call: TRBV28
j_call: TRBJ1-5
clone_size: few
d_call: TRBD1

cdr3_aa: CASSRGGPTLTDTQYF
cdr3_nt: TGTGCCAGCAGTAGGGGCGGGCCGACCTTGACAGATACGCAGTATTTT
v_call: TRBV6-5
j_call: TRBJ2-3
clone_size: .
d_call: .

cdr3_aa: CASSPGTAAEPF
cdr3_nt: TGTGCCAGCAGCCCCGGGACAGCCGCTGAACCCTTC
v_call: TRBV12-3/TRBV12-4
j_call: TRBJ2-1
clone_size: few
d_call: TRBD1

cdr3_aa: CSVGGGPYEQYF
cdr3_nt: TGCAGCGTTGGAGGGGGACCCTACGAGCAGTACTTC
v_call: TRBV29-1
j_call: TRBJ2-7
clone_size: .
d_call: .

cdr3_aa: CSANHGGAPSYEQYF
cdr3_nt: TGCAGTGCCAATCATGGGGGGGCTCCGTCCTACGAGCAGTACTTC
v_call: TRBV20-1
j_call: TRBJ2-7
clone_size: .
d_call: .

cdr3_aa: CASSLNAGSADTQYF
cdr3_nt: TGTGCCAGCAGCTTAAATGCGGGATCCGCAGATACGCAGTATTTT
v_call: TRBV7-8
j_call: TRBJ2-3
clone_size: .
d_call: .

cdr3_aa: CASSQGIPGPDSNQPQHF
cdr3_nt: TGTGCCAGCAGCCAAGGGATTCCGGGACCAGATAGCAATCAGCCCCAGCATTTT
v_call: TRBV3-1
j_call: TRBJ1-5
clone_size: .
d_call: .

cdr3_aa: CASSSQGLGSVYEQYF
cdr3_nt: TGTGCCAGCTCATCGCAAGGACTAGGATCGGTTTACGAGCAGTACTTC
v_call: TRBV18
j_call: TRBJ2-7
clone_size: .
d_call: TRBD2

cdr3_aa: CASRQWGAEQYF
cdr3_nt: TGTGCCAGCAGACAGTGGGGGGCCGAGCAGTACTTC
v_call: TRBV6-6
j_call: TRBJ2-7
clone_size: .
d_call: .

cdr3_aa: CASSPTGRKNGDGYTF
cdr3_nt: TGCGCCAGCAGCCCGACCGGACGGAAAAATGGTGATGGCTACACCTTC
v_call: TRBV5-1
j_call: TRBJ1-2
clone_size: few
d_call: .

cdr3_aa: CASSIGTSQETQYF
cdr3_nt: TGTGCCAGCAGTATTGGGACTAGTCAAGAGACCCAGTACTTC
v_call: TRBV5-6
j_call: TRBJ2-5
clone_size: few
d_call: TRBD2

cdr3_aa: CATSARDSDNEQFF
cdr3_nt: TGTGCCACCAGCGCCCGGGACTCTGACAATGAGCAGTTCTTC
v_call: TRBV15
j_call: TRBJ2-1
clone_size: few
d_call: .

cdr3_aa: CASSSVGSGGQETQYF
cdr3_nt: TGTGCCAGCAGCTCAGTTGGCTCCGGTGGGCAAGAGACCCAGTACTTC
v_call: TRBV7-8
j_call: TRBJ2-5
clone_size: .
d_call: .

cdr3_aa: CASRGSGAETQYF
cdr3_nt: TGTGCCAGCAGGGGCAGTGGAGCAGAGACCCAGTACTTC
v_call: TRBV3-1
j_call: TRBJ2-5
clone_size: .
d_call: .

cdr3_aa: CASSLLTSGNEQFF
cdr3_nt: TGTGCCAGCAGCTTATTGACTAGCGGTAATGAGCAGTTCTTC
v_call: TRBV7-2
j_call: TRBJ2-1
clone_size: .
d_call: TRBD2

cdr3_aa: CATSRDPAGGPGQFF
cdr3_nt: TGTGCCACCAGCAGAGATCCAGCGGGAGGGCCAGGGCAGTTCTTC
v_call: TRBV15
j_call: TRBJ2-1
clone_size: few
d_call: TRBD2

cdr3_aa: CATEQTSGNTGELFF
cdr3_nt: TGTGCCACCGAGCAGACTAGCGGGAACACCGGGGAGCTGTTTTTT
v_call: TRBV24-1
j_call: TRBJ2-2
clone_size: .
d_call: TRBD2

cdr3_aa: CASRPRGGKNEQYF
cdr3_nt: TGTGCCAGCAGGCCGCGGGGGGGAAAAAACGAGCAGTACTTC
v_call: TRBV12-3/TRBV12-4
j_call: TRBJ2-7
clone_size: few
d_call: TRBD2

cdr3_aa: CASIQGLAGVWETQYF
cdr3_nt: TGTGCCAGCATACAAGGACTAGCGGGGGTATGGGAGACCCAGTACTTC
v_call: TRBV6-1
j_call: TRBJ2-5
clone_size: .
d_call: TRBD2

cdr3_aa: CASMAGRGQYEQFF
cdr3_nt: TGCGCCAGCATGGCCGGCAGGGGGCAATATGAGCAGTTCTTC
v_call: TRBV5-1
j_call: TRBJ2-1
clone_size: few
d_call: TRBD1

cdr3_aa: CASSLMGRAGEKLFF
cdr3_nt: TGTGCCAGCAGCTTAATGGGCAGGGCGGGGGAAAAACTGTTTTTT
v_call: TRBV7-2
j_call: TRBJ1-4
clone_size: .
d_call: .

cdr3_aa: CASWDGSSGANVLTF
cdr3_nt: TGTGCCAGCTGGGACGGTAGCTCTGGGGCCAACGTCCTGACTTTC
v_call: TRBV19
j_call: TRBJ2-6
clone_size: .
d_call: .

cdr3_aa: CASRNAKGPETQYF
cdr3_nt: TGTGCCAGCAGAAACGCGAAGGGACCAGAGACCCAGTACTTC
v_call: TRBV27
j_call: TRBJ2-5
clone_size: .
d_call: .

cdr3_aa: CASSPLAGDNEQFF
cdr3_nt: TGTGCCAGCTCACCACTAGCGGGGGACAATGAGCAGTTCTTC
v_call: TRBV18
j_call: TRBJ2-1
clone_size: .
d_call: TRBD2

cdr3_aa: CSAPSRGIEQFF
cdr3_nt: TGCAGTGCCCCTAGCAGGGGGATTGAGCAGTTCTTC
v_call: TRBV20-1
j_call: TRBJ2-1
clone_size: few
d_call: TRBD1

cdr3_aa: CASSLGLAYTDTQYF
cdr3_nt: TGTGCCAGCAGCCTGGGACTAGCGTACACAGATACGCAGTATTTT
v_call: TRBV7-2
j_call: TRBJ2-3
clone_size: few
d_call: TRBD2

cdr3_aa: CASSEIPGGVHEQFF
cdr3_nt: TGTGCCAGCAGTGAAATTCCGGGGGGGGTGCATGAGCAGTTCTTC
v_call: TRBV2
j_call: TRBJ2-1
clone_size: few
d_call: TRBD2

cdr3_aa: CASSYSSRVAGTPAEQFF
cdr3_nt: TGTGCCAGCAGTTACTCGTCGCGCGTAGCGGGAACCCCGGCTGAGCAGTTCTTC
v_call: TRBV6-5
j_call: TRBJ2-1
clone_size: .
d_call: TRBD2

cdr3_aa: CASRGVTSVTYEQYF
cdr3_nt: TGTGCCAGCCGTGGGGTTACTAGCGTAACCTACGAGCAGTACTTC
v_call: TRBV6-2/TRBV6-3
j_call: TRBJ2-7
clone_size: .
d_call: TRBD2

cdr3_aa: CATSDSGTGSRYTF
cdr3_nt: TGTGCCACCAGTGATTCAGGGACAGGGAGCCGCTACACCTTC
v_call: TRBV24-1
j_call: TRBJ1-2
clone_size: few
d_call: TRBD1

cdr3_aa: CASSPWGQTGELFF
cdr3_nt: TGTGCCAGCAGCCCTTGGGGACAAACCGGGGAGCTGTTTTTT
v_call: TRBV11-1
j_call: TRBJ2-2
clone_size: many
d_call: .

cdr3_aa: CASSQEWLTYEQYF
cdr3_nt: TGCGCCAGCAGCCAAGAATGGCTCACCTACGAGCAGTACTTC
v_call: TRBV4-3
j_call: TRBJ2-7
clone_size: few
d_call: .